This T cell receptor (beta chain) was found in a study of T cell changes during pregnancy in multiple sclerosis. CDR1 and CDR2 from the germline V gene are MNHNS and SASEGT. This CDR3 spans 13 amino acids. V trimming: 6 bases; J trimming: 11 bases; junction bases outside the gene matches: 8. Here immunoSEQ multiplex PCR was the method, and the copy in TCRdb shows in-frame clones only, minus some. This sample carries fewer than 110,000 clones, 85% to 95% of them seen once, and the ten largest clones take roughly 0.82%. This TCR was sampled from a female donor in good health, enrolled as a control in a pregnancy study. The sample in question was peripheral blood, obtained in the third trimester of pregnancy. The gene calls are TRBV6-1 and TRBJ1-4; 8 bases match TRBD1. The CDR3 loop reads CASRTDRAGKLFF. The DNA for the CDR3 is TGTGCCAGCAGGACGGACAGGGCGGGCAAACTGTTTTTT.